Listed here are 24 T cell receptor beta chains from one sample, sequenced in a study of cytomegalovirus exposure and HLA in healthy donors. Primers included in the PCR were 60 Vbeta and 13 Jbeta primers. Produced via immunoSEQ multiplex PCR; TCRdb's table is partial and in-frame only. The repertoire holds about 120,000 clones, 75% to 90% seen once, with over 2% in the top ten. The sequenced sample was PBMCs. These TCRs come from a man aged 30 to 39 in good health and CMV-seronegative.

This chain links TRBV5-5 with TRBJ2-3; D unresolved. Looked up from germline, CDR1 is SGHKS and CDR2 is YYEKEE (reference sequence). The CDR3 extends over 14 amino acids. The V end was cut by 0 bases, the J end by 3 bases, with 8 bases between. This CDR3 is CASSLDPVTDTQYF. The CDR3 DNA sequence: TGTGCCAGCAGCTTGGATCCAGTAACAGATACGCAGTATTTT.

This clone was counted once. The CDR3 region is CASSRIRLDEQYF. In nucleotides, the CDR3 is TGTGCCAGCAGCCGCATAAGACTGGACGAGCAGTACTTC. The chain has TRBV28 and TRBJ2-7; D is ambiguous. The CDR3 is 13 residues long. The V gene lost 6 bases and the J gene lost 5 bases, with 14 bases spanning the gap. CDR1 and CDR2 from the germline V gene are MDHEN and SYDVKM.

This clone was recorded a few times. The chain has TRBV10-3 and TRBJ2-3, with 7 bases matching TRBD2. The CDR3 extends over 13 amino acids. After removal of 8 bases from V and 1 base from J, the junction contained 3 bases not matched to a gene. Germline V gene data show CDR1 as ENHRY and CDR2 as SYGVKD. The chain's CDR3 is CAIGGVGTDTQYF. In DNA form, the CDR3 reads TGTGCCATCGGGGGGGTGGGCACAGATACGCAGTATTTT.

The chain links TRBV29-1 to TRBJ2-7; 9 nucleotides agree with TRBD1. The CDR3 sequence is 15 residues long. Per the germline V gene, CDR1 is SQVTM and CDR2 is ANQGSEA. With 1 base clipped from V and 9 bases from J, the junction kept 13 bases outside the gene matches. This chain's CDR3 is CSVEGDRDGVTWQYF. The CDR3 DNA is TGCAGCGTTGAAGGGGACAGGGATGGCGTGACGTGGCAGTACTTC.

The chain has TRBV29-1 and TRBJ1-2; 7 positions match TRBD1. The junction had 6 bases not matched to a gene; V was cut back by 7 bases and J by 1 base. CDR3 size: 13 residues. Looked up from germline, CDR1 is SQVTM and CDR2 is ANQGSEA. The CDR3 spells CSARTGVNYGYTF. CDR3 bases: TGCAGCGCACGGACAGGCGTTAACTATGGCTACACCTTC.

The chain is built from TRBV2 and TRBJ1-1; TRBD1 is a possible D gene (6 bases). The CDR3 has 13 residues. CDR1 and CDR2 from the germline V gene are SNHLY and FYNNEI. V lost 10 bases and J lost 3, with 15 bases in between. DNA for the CDR3: TGTGCCACCCTACAGGGAGAGGACACTGAAGCTTTCTTT. Translated: CATLQGEDTEAFF.

This clone appeared a few times. V gene TRBV19 combines with J gene TRBJ1-5; 10 nucleotides agree with TRBD1. Trimming took 7 bases from V and 2 from J; bases not matched to a gene: 8. Germline V gives CDR1 LNHDA, CDR2 SQIVND (reference sequence). The CDR3 spans 16 residues. The CDR3, as DNA: TGTGCCAGTAAGGGGGGACAGGGGTTCGGCAATCAGCCCCAGCATTTT. This encodes CASKGGQGFGNQPQHF. The whole variable domain, remainder taken from reference TRBV19 and TRBJ1-5, is DGGITQSPKYLFRKEGQNVTLSCEQNLNHDAMYWYRQDPGQGLRLIYYSQIVNDFQKGDIAEGYSVSREKKESFPLTVTSAQKNPTAFYLCASKGGQGFGNQPQHFGDGTRLSIL.

V gene TRBV25-1 combines with J gene TRBJ2-3, with D maybe TRBD1 (5 bases). Germline assignment: CDR1 MGHDK and CDR2 SYGVNS. V gave up 6 bases and J gave up 2 bases, with 18 bases separating them. This CDR3 spans 16 amino acids. The CDR3 DNA sequence: TGTGCCAGCAGAGCAGGAGAAGGGGTCACCACAGATACGCAGTATTTT. Residues: CASRAGEGVTTDTQYF.

The rearrangement links TRBV10-3 to TRBJ2-7; 7 nucleotides line up with TRBD1. The CDR3 runs to 12 residues. CDR1 is ENHRY, CDR2 SYGVKD, per germline. V lost 10 bases and J lost 0; bases outside the gene matches: 3. Here the CDR3 DNA reads TGTGCCACATGGACAGGCTCCTACGAGCAGTACTTC. It translates to CATWTGSYEQYF.

The gene calls are TRBV15 and TRBJ2-7, with D perhaps matching TRBD1 (6 bases). This CDR3 contains 14 residues. Trimming shortened V by 5 bases and J by 1 base, and 12 bases separated the two germline ends. Germline values: CDR1 LNHNV, CDR2 YYDKDF (reference sequence). The CDR3 reads CATSDPGQSYEQYF. The CDR3 region has the DNA TGTGCCACCAGCGACCCTGGACAGTCCTACGAGCAGTACTTC. Complete variable domain (other parts from reference TRBV15 and TRBJ2-7): DAMVIQNPRYQVTQFGKPVTLSCSQTLNHNVMYWYQQKSSQAPKLLFHYYDKDFNNEADTPDNFQSRRPNTSFCFLDIRSPGLGDTAMYLCATSDPGQSYEQYFGPGTRLTVT.

V and J are TRBV7-2 and TRBJ2-3, with 9 bases fitting TRBD2. Per the germline V gene, CDR1 is SGHTA and CDR2 is FQGNSA. The CDR3 is 15 residues long. The ends lost 3 bases at V and 2 bases at J; junction bases unmatched: 3. The CDR3 loop reads CASSFGLATTDTQYF. CDR3 DNA: TGTGCCAGCAGCTTCGGACTAGCGACCACAGATACGCAGTATTTT.

The rearrangement links TRBV7-6 to TRBJ1-6; tentatively, D is TRBD1 (5 bases). Germline-derived CDR1 and CDR2 are SGHVS and FNYEAQ. The ends were cut back, 1 base at V and 6 bases at J, with 10 bases in the middle. This CDR3 region has 15 residues. CDR3 nucleotide sequence: TGTGCCAGCAGCTTAGTGGGGCTAGGTAATTCACCCCTCCACTTT. Translating it yields CASSLVGLGNSPLHF. The full variable domain, completed using reference TRBV7-6 and TRBJ1-6, is GAGVSQSPRYKVTKRGQDVALRCDPISGHVSLYWYRQALGQGPEFLTYFNYEAQQDKSGLPNDRFSAERPEGSISTLTIQRTEQRDSAMYRCASSLVGLGNSPLHFGNGTRLTVT.

The chain carries TRBV30 and TRBJ2-1; TRBD2 aligns across 10 bases. Germline assignment: CDR1 GTSNPN and CDR2 SVGIG (reference sequence). The CDR3 is 14 residues long. V gave up 2 bases and J gave up 6 bases; unmatched junction bases: 4. DNA of the CDR3: TGTGCCTGGAGTACAAGCGGGGGGGCCAATGAGCAGTTCTTC. It specifies CAWSTSGGANEQFF.

The chain recombines TRBV6-1 with TRBJ2-7, with a weak D call TRBD1 (6 bases). The V end was cut by 3 bases, the J end by 1 base, with 16 bases between. Germline CDR1 is MNHNS and CDR2 is SASEGT. This CDR3 spans 16 amino acids. CDR3 nucleotide sequence: TGTGCCAGCAGTGATCCCGGGACATCCTCTTCCTACGAGCAGTACTTC. As protein: CASSDPGTSSSYEQYF.

The rearrangement links TRBV7-9 to TRBJ2-7; 11 nucleotides agree with TRBD2. The CDR3 has 15 residues. Germline V CDR1 and CDR2: SEHNR, FQNEAQ (reference sequence). V lost 3 bases and J lost 3; bases outside the gene matches: 4. CDR3 loop: CASSFPSGGSYEQYF. The CDR3 DNA follows: TGTGCCAGCAGCTTTCCTAGCGGGGGGAGCTACGAGCAGTACTTC.

Comments on this clone: Other DNA sequences in the same sample also yield this CDR3. The CDR3 DNA reads TGTGCCAGCAGGGGGAGGACAGGGGGCGCATCTAACTATGGCTACACCTTC. Amino acid sequence: CASRGRTGGASNYGYTF. The chain uses TRBV28 and TRBJ1-2; TRBD1 matches at 11 bases. Trimming cost V 6 bases and J 0 bases; bases outside gene matches: 9. Germline CDR1 is MDHEN and CDR2 is SYDVKM. This CDR3 comprises 17 residues.

The chain combines TRBV9 with TRBJ2-3; D may be TRBD2 (7 bases). CDR3 length: 16 residues. Germline V CDR1 and CDR2: SGDLS, YYNGEE. The V end was cut by 0 bases, the J end by 5 bases, with 16 bases between. This chain's CDR3 is CASSVGPRGRVDTQYF. CDR3 coding DNA: TGTGCCAGCAGCGTAGGCCCGCGGGGGCGGGTAGATACGCAGTATTTT.

In this sample, this clone turned up a few times. The gene calls are TRBV6-5 and TRBJ2-7; TRBD1 aligns across 7 bases. Germline V CDR1 and CDR2: MNHEY, SVGAGI. V trimming: 0 bases; J trimming: 0 bases; junction bases outside the gene matches: 5. This CDR3 region has 16 residues. The CDR3 sequence is CASSYSWDRSSYEQYF. CDR3 coding DNA: TGTGCCAGCAGTTACTCGTGGGACAGAAGCTCCTACGAGCAGTACTTC.

This chain uses TRBV18 with TRBJ1-2, with D perhaps matching TRBD1 (5 bases). Per germline, CDR1 KGHSH and CDR2 LQKENI. The CDR3 extends over 14 amino acids. V was pared by 3 bases and J by 7 bases, with 15 bases between. The CDR3 loop is CASSPGAGPIGYTF. CDR3 nucleotide sequence: TGTGCCAGCTCACCTGGGGCAGGCCCTATTGGCTACACCTTC.

The chain carries TRBV11-2 and TRBJ1-1; D unresolved. The CDR3 runs to 16 residues. From germline, CDR1 is SGHAT and CDR2 FQNNGV. V was clipped by 0 bases and J by 4 bases, with 15 bases between them. CDR3 amino acids: CASSLDGRNGGTEAFF. CDR3 nucleotide sequence: TGTGCCAGCAGCTTAGATGGCCGTAACGGCGGCACTGAAGCTTTCTTT.

The chain carries TRBV19 and TRBJ1-1, with no clear D. Germline CDR1 is LNHDA and CDR2 is SQIVND (reference sequence). With 6 bases removed from V and 0 bases from J, the gap between germline ends came to 2 bases. This CDR3 comprises 11 residues. CDR3 amino acids: CASSVNTEAFF. The CDR3 DNA is TGTGCCAGTAGCGTGAACACTGAAGCTTTCTTT.

This clone was recorded once. Here the CDR3 reads CASSRDRAHTEAFF. Here the CDR3 DNA reads TGTGCCAGCAGTAGGGACAGGGCTCACACTGAAGCTTTCTTT. The chain carries TRBV27 and TRBJ1-1, with TRBD1 matching over 9 bases. V lost 5 bases, J lost 3 bases, and 4 bases stayed unmatched. The CDR3 has 14 amino acids. Germline values: CDR1 MNHEY, CDR2 SMNVEV (reference sequence).

V gene TRBV7-2 combines with J gene TRBJ2-7, with 11 bases aligning to TRBD1. Germline CDR1 and CDR2: SGHTA and FQGNSA. With 4 bases clipped from V and 2 bases from J, the junction kept 13 bases outside the gene matches. The CDR3 totals 18 residues. CDR3 nucleotide sequence: TGTGCCAGCAGCTCCCGAGGAGGGGACAGGGGGTGGCCCTACGAGCAGTACTTC. Protein sequence: CASSSRGGDRGWPYEQYF.

V usage is TRBV19 and J usage is TRBJ1-1; 8 bases match TRBD1. Germline CDR1 is LNHDA and CDR2 is SQIVND (reference sequence). Germline trimming cut 3 bases from V and 0 bases from J; bases unmatched to any gene: 6. This CDR3 is built from 16 residues. This CDR3 is CASSIGRGLMNTEAFF. As DNA, the CDR3 is TGTGCCAGTAGTATTGGCAGGGGGCTCATGAACACTGAAGCTTTCTTT.